The rows below give T cell receptor beta chains drawn from one sample of a study of cytomegalovirus exposure and HLA in healthy donors. Using immunoSEQ multiplex PCR, the repertoire was profiled, and TCRdb retains in-frame clones only, with some absent. Seen here are roughly 110,000 clones, 67% observed once, and the top ten hold roughly 8.3%. Sequencing was done on a sample of PBMCs. The receptors originated from a man between 18 and 29 years old in good health and CMV-seropositive. Each CDR3 is given with its conserved first and last residue. Each record gives: J gene, D gene, clone size, V gene, CDR3 DNA, CDR3 protein. D genes are given only for firm matches. Rows may omit the clone size; those that give it use once, few, many or a size class.

TRBJ2-2	.	.	TRBV6-1	TGTGCCAGCAGTGAAGGCAGGGTCACCGGGGAGCTGTTTTTT	CASSEGRVTGELFF
TRBJ2-7	TRBD1	.	TRBV11-2	TGTGCCAGCAGAACGAACAGGGGTGACTACGAGCAGTACTTC	CASRTNRGDYEQYF
TRBJ1-1	.	few	TRBV7-9	TGTGCCAGCAGCCTAACAGGGTTGGGAACTGAAGCTTTCTTT	CASSLTGLGTEAFF
TRBJ1-2	.	.	TRBV6-5	TGTGCCAGCAGTCTCTCGACACGAGGGTACTATGGCTACACCTTC	CASSLSTRGYYGYTF
TRBJ2-5	TRBD2	.	TRBV6-6	TGTGCCAGCAGTGGTCTGGCGCGGGGGGGCTCGGAGACCCAGTACTTC	CASSGLARGGSETQYF
TRBJ2-7	.	.	TRBV4-1	TGCGCCAGCAGCCCCACCGCCGGAGCACGCGCCTCCTACGAGCAGTACTTC	CASSPTAGARASYEQYF
TRBJ2-5	TRBD1	.	TRBV18	TGTGCCAGCTCACCAGGGACAGGGGAAGAGACCCAGTACTTC	CASSPGTGEETQYF
TRBJ2-1	.	.	TRBV28	TGTGCCAGCAGTTCGTTTGTGGTCAGCGTATATTACAATGAGCAGTTCTTC	CASSSFVVSVYYNEQFF
TRBJ1-1	.	.	TRBV7-9	TGTGCCAGCAGCTTCGAGGGGAACACTGAAGCTTTCTTT	CASSFEGNTEAFF
TRBJ2-2	TRBD2	few	TRBV7-9	TGTGCCAGCAGCTACATCCTAGCGGGTAACACCGGGGAGCTGTTTTTT	CASSYILAGNTGELFF
TRBJ1-1	.	.	TRBV5-1	TGCGCCAGCAGCCCAGTGTCGCCGGGTGGCACTGAAGCTTTCTTT	CASSPVSPGGTEAFF
TRBJ1-2	TRBD1	once	TRBV2	TGTGCCAGCAGGGAAGGGGGCGCTTTTGGCTACACCTTC	CASREGGAFGYTF
TRBJ1-6	TRBD1	.	TRBV6-1	TGTGCCAGCGGGGGACAGGAGATTTCACCCCTCCACTTT	CASGGQEISPLHF
TRBJ1-4	.	.	TRBV12-5	TGTGCTAGTGGTGACAGATCCCTTAATGAAAAACTGTTTTTT	CASGDRSLNEKLFF
TRBJ1-1	TRBD1	.	TRBV5-6	TGTGCCAGCAGCTTGGGAGGCAGGGGGCTGATTGAAGCTTTCTTT	CASSLGGRGLIEAFF
TRBJ2-4	TRBD2	.	TRBV19	TGTGCCAGTAGTATGGGGGGGTCCAAAAACATTCAGTACTTC	CASSMGGSKNIQYF
TRBJ2-5	.	.	TRBV30	TGTGCCTGGAGCGGTGGTCCTGGGACCCAGTACTTC	CAWSGGPGTQYF
TRBJ1-1	.	.	TRBV9	TGTGCCAGCAGCGTAGCAGGGTCCAACACTGAAGCTTTCTTT	CASSVAGSNTEAFF
TRBJ2-5	TRBD2	.	TRBV10-2	TGCGCCAGCAGTGACGGAATAGCGGGGACCCAGTACTTC	CASSDGIAGTQYF
TRBJ2-1	.	.	TRBV6-5	TGTGCCAGCAGTTACTCGGGCACGGGGATCCTTGAGCGGCAGTTCTTC	CASSYSGTGILERQFF
TRBJ2-1	.	few	TRBV9	TGTGCCAGCAGCCCTAGTGTAAGCGTGTCCTACAATGAGCAGTTCTTC	CASSPSVSVSYNEQFF
TRBJ2-2	.	.	TRBV5-1	TGCGCCAGCAGCTTGGAAGGTGGGCCTACCGAGCTGTTTTTT	CASSLEGGPTELFF
TRBJ1-3	TRBD1	.	TRBV15	TGTGCCACCAGCAGAGATCCCAGGGGGAACTCTGGAAACACCATATATTTT	CATSRDPRGNSGNTIYF
TRBJ2-3	TRBD2	once	TRBV7-2	TGTGCCAGTCATAGCGGGGGGGCTAGCACAGATACGCAGTATTTT	CASHSGGASTDTQYF
TRBJ1-1	.	few	TRBV10-3	TGTGCCATCAGACAGGAGCCGAACACTGAAGCTTTCTTT	CAIRQEPNTEAFF
TRBJ2-7	.	.	TRBV28	TGTGCCAGCAGTTCCTTCGGGGGATCTTACGAGCAGTACTTC	CASSSFGGSYEQYF
TRBJ2-5	.	.	TRBV30	TGTGCCTGGAGTAACACCCCGAACTCCAGGGGATTAGGGGAGACCCAGTACTTC	CAWSNTPNSRGLGETQYF
TRBJ2-7	TRBD1	.	TRBV6-1	TGTGCCAGCAGTGAGCCAGTAGACAGGGCTTACTACGAGCAGTACTTC	CASSEPVDRAYYEQYF
TRBJ1-5	.	.	TRBV27	TGTGCCAGCAGTTTATTTCGGGGTTCCGATCAGCCCCAGCATTTT	CASSLFRGSDQPQHF
TRBJ2-7	.	.	TRBV11-2	TGTGCCAGCAGCTTAACCCCCGACAGGTCTAGCTCCTACGAGCAGTACTTC	CASSLTPDRSSSYEQYF
TRBJ2-5	TRBD2	.	TRBV5-5	TGTGCCAGCAGCCGCAAACTAGCGGGGGCCGAAGAGACCCAGTACTTC	CASSRKLAGAEETQYF
TRBJ2-7	.	few	TRBV27	TGTGCCAGCAGTGCTCGGGAACCTGCCTTTTACTACGAGCAGTACTTC	CASSAREPAFYYEQYF
TRBJ1-1	.	.	TRBV6-5	TGTGCCAGCAGTCACTCTGGGGGGTTTTTGGACACTGAAGCTTTCTTT	CASSHSGGFLDTEAFF
TRBJ2-7	.	.	TRBV4-1	TGCGCCAGCAGCCAAGATGGAGGGCACGGCTCCTACGAGCAGTACTTC	CASSQDGGHGSYEQYF
TRBJ1-2	TRBD1	.	TRBV6-5	TGTGCCAGCAGGGTACAGGGGAAAAAGGACTATGGCTACACCTTC	CASRVQGKKDYGYTF
TRBJ1-1	.	.	TRBV20-1	TGCAGGGCCAAGCGTGGCACTGAAGCTTTCTTT	CRAKRGTEAFF
TRBJ2-7	.	.	TRBV5-1	TGCGCCAGCAGCTCACGGGGGACGGCCCCATCGGTTTTCCACGAGCAGTACTTC	CASSSRGTAPSVFHEQYF
TRBJ2-5	.	.	TRBV21-1	TGTGCCAGCAGCAAAGACTTGACAGAAGAGACCCAGTACTTC	CASSKDLTEETQYF
TRBJ2-1	TRBD2	.	TRBV6-6	TGTGCCAGCAGGCGGACTAGCGGGGAATACAATGAGCAGTTCTTC	CASRRTSGEYNEQFF
TRBJ2-1	TRBD1	.	TRBV5-6	TGTGCCAGCAGATCTGGACAGGGGAGCTTCTTC	CASRSGQGSFF
TRBJ1-2	.	.	TRBV5-6	TGTGCCAGCAGCTTGCCCGGCGGGGGAGGCGGCTACACCTTC	CASSLPGGGGGYTF
TRBJ2-1	TRBD1	.	TRBV19	TGTGCCAGTAGAAGGACAGGGGGAGACTACAATGAGCAGTTCTTC	CASRRTGGDYNEQFF
TRBJ2-5	.	.	TRBV10-1	TGCGCCAGCAGTGAGCGGCAGGGCCGCCAAGAGACCCAGTACTTC	CASSERQGRQETQYF
TRBJ2-4	TRBD2	.	TRBV11-3	TGTGCCAGCAGCTTAGCGGGACTAGAGACGCGTTTAGCCAAAAACATTCAGTACTTC	CASSLAGLETRLAKNIQYF
TRBJ1-4	.	.	TRBV30	TGTGCCTGGAGTAGTGGGGCAGAGAATGAAAAACTGTTTTTT	CAWSSGAENEKLFF
TRBJ1-4	.	few	TRBV30	TGTGCCTGGAATGGGGGGAGGGATCGTGAAAAACTGTTTTTT	CAWNGGRDREKLFF
TRBJ2-5	.	once	TRBV5-1	TGCGCCAGCAGCTTGGTCGAGGAGACCCAGTACTTC	CASSLVEETQYF
TRBJ1-5	TRBD1	.	TRBV28	TGTGCCAGCAGTTTTCACGGACAGGGAGCCCATAGCAATCAGCCCCAGCATTTT	CASSFHGQGAHSNQPQHF